What follows is one T cell receptor (beta chain) and its context. Antigen: not known. The data are from a study of T cells in Graves' hyperthyroidism and ophthalmopathy. Looking at the study overall: The authors collected peripheral blood at initial diagnosis, before any treatment.

10 ml of fresh peripheral blood supplied the PBMCs. RNA transcripts were the template for amplifying TCR beta CDR3 regions. A first-round RT-PCR of the TCR CDR3 used the HTBI primer set. TCRdb passed the multiplex PCR reads through MiXCR, listing each CDR3 protein once. The sample has fewer than 500,000 distinct CDR3 sequences, about 15% seen once. General study points: In the blood, most expanded thyroid clonotypes above 0.001 appeared as well. The model identified upcoming ophthalmopathy a median around 6 months ahead of onset.

This clonotype originated in a man in his late teens or twenties with Graves' ophthalmopathy. The sequencing input was blood.

This CDR3 reads CASSPHGGGGELFF. The CDR3 nucleotides read TGTGCCAGCAGCCCCCACGGGGGTGGAGGGGAGCTGTTTTTT. This chain joins TRBV6-1 and TRBJ2-2; tentative D call: TRBD2 (6 bases). Germline V lookup: CDR1 MNHNS, CDR2 SASEGT. The length of the CDR3 is 14 residues. With 6 bases removed from V and 8 bases from J, the gap between germline ends came to 16 bases.